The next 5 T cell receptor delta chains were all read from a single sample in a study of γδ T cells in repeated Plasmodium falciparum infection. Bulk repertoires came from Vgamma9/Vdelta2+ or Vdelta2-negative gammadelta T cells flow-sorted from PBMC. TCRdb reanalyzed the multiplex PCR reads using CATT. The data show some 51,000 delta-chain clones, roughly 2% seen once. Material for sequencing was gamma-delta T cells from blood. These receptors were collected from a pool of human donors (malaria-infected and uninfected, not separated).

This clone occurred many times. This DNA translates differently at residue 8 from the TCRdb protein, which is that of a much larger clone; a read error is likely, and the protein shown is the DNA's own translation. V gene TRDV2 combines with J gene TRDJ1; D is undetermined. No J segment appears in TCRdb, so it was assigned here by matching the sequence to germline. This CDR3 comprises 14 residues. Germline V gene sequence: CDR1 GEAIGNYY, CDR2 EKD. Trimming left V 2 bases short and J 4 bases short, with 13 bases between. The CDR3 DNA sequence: TGTGCCTGTGACAAGGTAGGGGCCGTCGATAAACTCATCTTT. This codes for CACDKVGAVDKLIF.

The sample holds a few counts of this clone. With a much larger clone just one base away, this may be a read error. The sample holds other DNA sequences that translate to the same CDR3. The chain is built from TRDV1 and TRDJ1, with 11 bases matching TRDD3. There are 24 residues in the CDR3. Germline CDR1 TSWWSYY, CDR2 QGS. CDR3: CALGELDASDFPYWGICGTDELIF. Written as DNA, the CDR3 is TGTGCCCTTGGGGAACTAGATGCATCTGACTTCCCGTACTGGGGGATATGTGGTACCGACGAACTCATCTTT.

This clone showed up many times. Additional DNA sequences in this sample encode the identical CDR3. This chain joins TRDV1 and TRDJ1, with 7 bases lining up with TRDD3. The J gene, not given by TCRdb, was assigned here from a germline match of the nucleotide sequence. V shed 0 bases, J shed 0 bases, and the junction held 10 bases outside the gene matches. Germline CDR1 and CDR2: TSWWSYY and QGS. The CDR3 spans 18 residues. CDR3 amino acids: CALGELVLGDIDTDKLIF. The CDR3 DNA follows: TGTGCTCTTGGGGAACTAGTTCTAGGGGATATCGACACCGATAAACTCATCTTT.

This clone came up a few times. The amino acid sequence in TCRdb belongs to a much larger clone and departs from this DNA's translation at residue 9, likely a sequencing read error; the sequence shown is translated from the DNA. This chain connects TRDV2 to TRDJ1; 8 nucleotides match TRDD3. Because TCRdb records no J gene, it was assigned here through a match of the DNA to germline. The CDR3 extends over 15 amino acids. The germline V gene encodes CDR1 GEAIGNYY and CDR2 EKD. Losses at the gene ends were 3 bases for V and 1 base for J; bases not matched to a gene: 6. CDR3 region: CACDPLGDPTDKLIF. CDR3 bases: TGTGCCTGTGACCCTCTGGGGGACCCCACCGATAAACTCATCTTT.

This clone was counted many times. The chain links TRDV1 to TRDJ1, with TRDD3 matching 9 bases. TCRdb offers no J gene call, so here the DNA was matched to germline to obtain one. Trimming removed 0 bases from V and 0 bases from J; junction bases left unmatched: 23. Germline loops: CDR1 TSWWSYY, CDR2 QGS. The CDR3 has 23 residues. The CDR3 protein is CALGELYVRNDGGYSSYTDKLIF. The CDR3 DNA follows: TGTGCTCTTGGGGAACTGTATGTTCGAAATGATGGGGGATATTCCTCCTACACCGATAAACTCATCTTT.